This is a list of T cell receptor beta chains from one sample in a study of blood T cells in healthy people across ages. MiXCR was run by TCRdb on the 5' RACE reads, yielding one entry per CDR3 protein. The sample lists fewer than 900,000 distinct CDR3 sequences, more than 40% seen once, with less than 25% in the top ten. The sample consisted of blood. The receptors derive from a woman aged 55-75 years in good health. Each CDR3 is given with its conserved first and last residue. The D gene is left open where the match is weak. Part of the rows lack a size; the others show once, few, many or a class for expanded clones.

CDR3 protein,CDR3 DNA,D gene,V gene,J gene,clone size
CSARSGGSYEQYF,TGCAGTGCTAGGTCGGGCGGCTCCTACGAGCAGTACTTC,NA,TRBV20-1,TRBJ2-7,NA
CASSLKQGRVDEKLFF,TGTGCCAGCAGCCTGAAGCAGGGGCGGGTCGATGAAAAACTGTTTTTT,NA,TRBV7-9,TRBJ1-4,NA
CASSESSSKDEQYF,TGTGCCAGCAGTGAAAGTAGTAGTAAGGACGAGCAGTACTTC,NA,TRBV2,TRBJ2-7,NA
CASSLGDREVDTF,TGTGCCAGCAGCTTAGGGGACAGGGAAGTCGACACCTTC,TRBD1,TRBV13,TRBJ1-2,once
CASSQFGTSGSASTDTQYF,TGTGCCAGCAGCCAATTTGGGACTAGCGGGAGTGCTAGCACAGATACGCAGTATTTT,TRBD2,TRBV3-1,TRBJ2-3,NA
CASTLTSGGEQFF,TGTGCCAGCACCCTCACTAGCGGTGGAGAGCAGTTCTTC,TRBD2,TRBV12-3/TRBV12-4,TRBJ2-1,few
CASSLKDPGLAGDEQFF,TGTGCCAGCAGCTTAAAGGATCCGGGACTAGCGGGGGATGAGCAGTTCTTC,TRBD2,TRBV7-8,TRBJ2-1,NA
CASLARGPVHEQFF,TGTGCCAGCCTAGCCAGGGGACCCGTGCATGAGCAGTTCTTC,NA,TRBV19,TRBJ2-1,NA
CSAYGVTSGRSNYNEQFF,TGCAGTGCCTACGGAGTAACTAGCGGGAGGTCCAACTACAATGAGCAGTTCTTC,TRBD2,TRBV20-1,TRBJ2-1,NA
CSARSDRDGYTF,TGCAGTGCTAGGTCGGACAGGGATGGCTACACCTTC,TRBD1,TRBV20-1,TRBJ1-2,NA
CASTDCNEQFF,TGTGCCAGCACCGACTGCAATGAGCAGTTCTTC,NA,TRBV25-1,TRBJ2-1,NA
CASSPSTDSTDTQYF,TGTGCCAGCAGCCCCTCGACGGACTCCACAGATACGCAGTATTTT,NA,TRBV7-8,TRBJ2-3,NA
CASSRQGLWTDTQYF,TGCGCCAGCAGCAGACAGGGATTGTGGACAGATACGCAGTATTTT,TRBD1,TRBV5-1,TRBJ2-3,few
CASISGGVETQYF,TGTGCCAGCATTTCAGGGGGTGTGGAGACCCAGTACTTC,TRBD1,TRBV28,TRBJ2-5,few
CSVKTGTSGTNYEQYF,TGCAGTGTTAAGACCGGGACTAGCGGGACTAACTACGAGCAGTACTTC,TRBD2,TRBV20-1,TRBJ2-7,few
CASSLGGQGAYEQYF,TGTGCCAGCAGCTTGGGGGGACAGGGGGCCTACGAGCAGTACTTC,TRBD1,TRBV7-2,TRBJ2-7,many
CASSLTGWGTEAFF,TGTGCCAGCAGCTTAACTGGGTGGGGGACTGAAGCTTTCTTT,NA,TRBV7-3,TRBJ1-1,NA
CASSIPGDTEAFF,TGTGCCAGTAGTATCCCAGGCGACACTGAAGCTTTCTTT,NA,TRBV19,TRBJ1-1,few
CAWSERGDQPQHF,TGTGCCTGGAGCGAAAGAGGGGATCAGCCCCAGCATTTT,NA,TRBV30,TRBJ1-5,once
CAISPGTGTGELFF,TGTGCCATCAGTCCCGGGACAGGGACCGGGGAGCTGTTTTTT,TRBD1,TRBV10-3,TRBJ2-2,NA
CAWSGGTYGYTF,TGTGCCTGGAGCGGGGGAACCTATGGCTACACCTTC,NA,TRBV30,TRBJ1-2,once
CASSYSTGSVEKLFF,TGTGCCAGCAGTTACTCGACAGGGTCGGTCGAAAAACTGTTTTTT,TRBD1,TRBV6-5,TRBJ1-4,NA
CASSRFSGLALNEQFF,TGCGCCAGCAGCCGATTCTCGGGACTAGCATTGAATGAGCAGTTCTTC,TRBD2,TRBV5-1,TRBJ2-1,few
CASSLILGELFF,TGTGCCAGCAGCTTAATCCTCGGGGAGCTGTTTTTT,NA,TRBV7-3,TRBJ2-2,NA
CARRDLGGGLADTQYF,TGTGCCCGACGTGATTTGGGGGGGGGCTTAGCAGATACGCAGTATTTT,NA,TRBV7-2,TRBJ2-3,many
CSAPGLAGKETQYF,TGCAGTGCCCCGGGACTAGCGGGAAAAGAGACCCAGTACTTC,TRBD2,TRBV20-1,TRBJ2-5,NA
CATSEEGGPTDTQYF,TGTGCCACCAGTGAAGAGGGGGGCCCCACAGATACGCAGTATTTT,NA,TRBV24-1,TRBJ2-3,few
CASSVEPPSSYNEQFF,TGTGCCAGCAGCGTAGAACCCCCGAGCTCCTACAATGAGCAGTTCTTC,NA,TRBV9,TRBJ2-1,few
CASSRLLGGGADTQYF,TGTGCCAGCAGCCGGTTATTGGGCGGGGGGGCAGATACGCAGTATTTT,TRBD2,TRBV4-2,TRBJ2-3,few
CASSESWTDTQYF,TGTGCCAGCAGTGAATCGTGGACAGATACGCAGTATTTT,NA,TRBV2,TRBJ2-3,NA
CASSPPGTSGRAWRFF,TGTGCCAGCAGTCCTCCCGGGACTAGCGGGAGGGCCTGGCGGTTCTTC,TRBD2,TRBV12-3/TRBV12-4,TRBJ2-1,many
CASSSQGTSWSYEQYF,TGTGCCAGCAGTTCCCAAGGGACTAGTTGGTCCTACGAGCAGTACTTC,TRBD2,TRBV6-2/TRBV6-3,TRBJ2-7,NA
CASSPSGAIGYTF,TGTGCCAGCAGTCCCTCGGGGGCGATAGGCTACACCTTC,NA,TRBV6-2/TRBV6-3,TRBJ1-2,NA
CASSPPPSGGYNEQYF,TGTGCCAGCAGTCCCCCTCCTAGCGGAGGATACAATGAGCAGTACTTC,TRBD2,TRBV12-3/TRBV12-4,TRBJ2-7,NA
CASSRDYAEQYF,TGCGCCAGCAGCCGGGACTACGCCGAGCAGTACTTC,TRBD2,TRBV5-1,TRBJ2-7,NA
CASSHGTGRGGYTF,TGTGCCAGCAGTCACGGGACAGGGAGGGGAGGCTACACCTTC,TRBD1,TRBV12-3/TRBV12-4,TRBJ1-2,few
CASSPSWGEETQYF,TGTGCCAGCTCACCCAGTTGGGGTGAAGAGACCCAGTACTTC,NA,TRBV18,TRBJ2-5,few
CASSLSTIPYEQYF,TGTGCCAGCAGCTTGTCTACAATCCCCTACGAGCAGTACTTC,NA,TRBV7-9,TRBJ2-7,NA
CSARESGGADSEQFF,TGCAGTGCTAGAGAGAGCGGGGGGGCAGACAGTGAGCAGTTCTTC,TRBD2,TRBV20-1,TRBJ2-1,few
CSAPSGGTYNEQYF,TGCAGTGCGCCAAGCGGGGGGACCTACAATGAGCAGTACTTC,TRBD2,TRBV20-1,TRBJ2-5,once
CASRPAQGLAVDRTDTQYF,TGTGCCAGCAGACCGGCCCAGGGACTAGCGGTCGATCGCACAGATACGCAGTATTTT,TRBD2,TRBV7-9,TRBJ2-3,NA
CATMTGDRHKNIQYF,TGTGCCACCATGACAGGGGATAGGCACAAAAACATTCAGTACTTC,TRBD1,TRBV6-1,TRBJ2-4,NA
CASSQFSFRTSPTDTQYF,TGCGCCAGCAGCCAATTCTCGTTCCGGACTAGCCCCACAGATACGCAGTATTTT,TRBD2,TRBV4-1,TRBJ2-3,NA